This is a list of T cell receptor beta chains from one sample in a study of shared clonotypes between healthy human individuals. Measured with immunoSEQ multiplex PCR; TCRdb has only the in-frame clones, and not every one. The top ten clones hold roughly 1.8% of a sample with around 2.1 million clones, about 92% of them seen once. Specimen: naive CD8+ T cells from PBMCs. The origin of the receptors is a young man in good health. Some clones in this sample may be carry-over from other donors' samples. Each CDR3 is given with its conserved first and last residue. D genes are given only for firm matches. Clone sizes are given selectively: once, few, many, or a class where the clone is expanded.

>.|17|.|TRBJ2-2|TRBV21-1
TGTGCCAGCAGCTCCCAGACCGGGACAGGGTTTCCCGGGGAGCTGTTTTTT
CASSSQTGTGFPGELFF
>.|15|.|TRBJ2-3|TRBV7-8
TGTGCCAGCAGCTTGATGCGGATTAGCACAGATACGCAGTATTTT
CASSLMRISTDTQYF
>TRBD2|15|.|TRBJ2-7|TRBV9
TGTGCCAGCAGCGCCGGGACTAGCCATACGCAAGAGCAGTACTTC
CASSAGTSHTQEQYF
>.|15|.|TRBJ1-1|TRBV4-1
TGCGCCAGCAGCCAAGAAGATAACCCGGACACTGAAGCTTTCTTT
CASSQEDNPDTEAFF
>TRBD2|15|.|TRBJ2-2|TRBV7-9
TGTGCCAGTCGACTAGCGGGAGGGAGCACCGGGGAGCTGTTTTTT
CASRLAGGSTGELFF
>.|13|.|TRBJ2-7|TRBV11-3
TGTGCCAGCAGCGCCCGGGGATCCTACGAGCAGTACTTC
CASSARGSYEQYF
>.|14|few|TRBJ2-1|TRBV27
TGTGCCAGCAGTTTACGTGGCAGCTACAATGAGCAGTTCTTC
CASSLRGSYNEQFF
>.|12|.|TRBJ2-2|TRBV7-9
TGTGCCAGCAGCCCATTTAGCGGGGAGCTGTTTTTT
CASSPFSGELFF
>.|14|.|TRBJ2-3|TRBV7-8
TGTGCCAGCAGCCAATTAAGGCGGTTAGATACGCAGTATTTT
CASSQLRRLDTQYF
>TRBD2|18|.|TRBJ2-2|TRBV7-9
TGTGCCAGCAGCTACCCCCTTGGACTAGCGGGAGTCACCGGGGAGCTGTTTTTT
CASSYPLGLAGVTGELFF
>.|16|once|TRBJ2-1|TRBV7-6
TGTGCCAGCAGCTTAGTATTTACGCAGCACTACAATGAGCAGTTCTTC
CASSLVFTQHYNEQFF
>TRBD1|16|.|TRBJ1-4|TRBV19
TGTGCCACTACGGGACAGGGAATCTTGCCGAATGAAAAACTGTTTTTT
CATTGQGILPNEKLFF
>TRBD2|14|.|TRBJ2-2|TRBV6-5
TGTGCCACGGGGACTAGCGGATACACCGGGGAGCTGTTTTTT
CATGTSGYTGELFF
>.|14|.|TRBJ1-5|TRBV28
TGTGCCAGCAGTTTATATTCAGCGGATCAGCCCCAGCATTTT
CASSLYSADQPQHF
>TRBD2|19|.|TRBJ2-3|TRBV11-2
TGTGCCAGCAGCCTTACCACTCCCGGGACTAGGAGGAGCACAGATACGCAGTATTTT
CASSLTTPGTRRSTDTQYF
>.|13|.|TRBJ2-7|TRBV7-8
TGTGCCAGCAGCACCCGGGACAACTACGAGCAGTACTTC
CASSTRDNYEQYF
>TRBD2|18|.|TRBJ2-7|TRBV27
TGTGCCAGCAGTCCCCCCCCTTCTAGCGGGAGGGTTCCGAGGGAGCAGTACTTC
CASSPPPSSGRVPREQYF
>.|17|.|TRBJ2-3|TRBV7-9
TGTGCCAGCAGGCAGACCAAGGAAGGGGTAACGTCGAATACGCAGTATTTT
CASRQTKEGVTSNTQYF
>TRBD2|17|.|TRBJ2-2|TRBV5-4
TGTGCCAGCAGCGGAGGACTAGCGGGAATCAACACCGGGGAGCTGTTTTTT
CASSGGLAGINTGELFF
>.|14|.|TRBJ1-2|TRBV14
TGTGCCAGCAGTCTCGCCGGGGACAACTATGGCTACACCTTC
CASSLAGDNYGYTF
>.|15|.|TRBJ1-1|TRBV5-1
TGCGCCAGCAGCTTTAGGCTTTTGGGCGGCACTGAAGCTTTCTTT
CASSFRLLGGTEAFF
>.|18|.|TRBJ2-3|TRBV7-9
TGTGCCAGCAGCCAGATGGGCGGAGAACAGGGAAGAGCAGATACGCAGTATTTT
CASSQMGGEQGRADTQYF
>TRBD1|15|.|TRBJ2-2|TRBV2
TGTGCCAGCAGCTGGGGACAGATGAACACCGGGGAGCTGTTTTTT
CASSWGQMNTGELFF
>.|13|.|TRBJ2-1|TRBV9
TGTGCCAGCAGGGAACTCGGGGACAATGAGCAGTTCTTC
CASRELGDNEQFF
>.|11|.|TRBJ1-1|TRBV30
TGTGCCTACGCGAGGAACACTGAAGCTTTCTTT
CAYARNTEAFF
>.|12|once|TRBJ2-7|TRBV29-1
TGCAGCGTTATATCACAGGACTACGAGCAGTACTTC
CSVISQDYEQYF
>TRBD1|13|.|TRBJ1-2|TRBV27
TGTGCCAGCAGTTGGCAGGGGGGAGGTGGCTACACCTTC
CASSWQGGGGYTF
>.|14|.|TRBJ1-5|TRBV27
TGTGCCAGCAGTTGGGGGGGTGGTAATCAGCCCCAGCATTTT
CASSWGGGNQPQHF
>TRBD2|15|.|TRBJ2-1|TRBV7-9
TGTGCCAGCGGGAGGGGCGAAGAGATATACAATGAGCAGTTCTTC
CASGRGEEIYNEQFF
>.|14|.|TRBJ1-4|TRBV27
TGTGCCAGCAGTTTCCACCCACGTAATGAAAAACTGTTTTTT
CASSFHPRNEKLFF
>.|14|.|TRBJ2-6|TRBV9
TGTGCCAGCAGCGTGGGGTCTGGGGCCAACGTCCTGACTTTC
CASSVGSGANVLTF
>.|14|.|TRBJ1-1|TRBV11-2
TGTGCCAGCAGCCGATTACAGGGAACATTTGAAGCTTTCTTT
CASSRLQGTFEAFF
>TRBD2|16|.|TRBJ2-7|TRBV7-9
TGTGCCAGCAGCCAGCCTCTCGGGAGGGCCTCCTACGAGCAGTACTTC
CASSQPLGRASYEQYF
>.|13|.|TRBJ2-3|TRBV27
TGTGCCAGCAGTTTACTCACTACAGATACGCAGTATTTT
CASSLLTTDTQYF
>TRBD2|14|.|TRBJ2-3|TRBV4-2
TGTGCCAGCAGCCTACCGGGGGGTCCAGATACGCAGTATTTT
CASSLPGGPDTQYF
>TRBD1|15|.|TRBJ1-1|TRBV28
TGTGCCAGCAGATCTATTGACAGGGGAGATACTGAAGCTTTCTTT
CASRSIDRGDTEAFF
>.|14|.|TRBJ2-7|TRBV6-1
TGTGCCAGCAGTGAAGGAGCCCCGATTTACGAGCAGTACTTC
CASSEGAPIYEQYF